This T cell receptor (beta chain) comes out of a study of blood T cell repertoires in COVID-19. Method: immunoSEQ multiplex PCR; TCRdb's copy keeps in-frame clones and lacks some. The sample lists under 200,000 clones; approximately 86% were seen once. The sample comprised PBMCs or T cells enriched from blood (not recorded which). This receptor was obtained from a woman between 40 and 55 years old in a cohort exposed to, infected with or recovered from COVID-19 (not recorded which).

This CDR3 reads CASSGKGGLLSYEQYF. CDR3 nucleotides: TGTGCCAGCAGTGGGAAGGGGGGACTACTCTCCTACGAGCAGTACTTC. The gene calls are TRBV7-9 and TRBJ2-7; D is perhaps TRBD2 (7 bases). The CDR3 spans 16 residues. Germline V lookup: CDR1 SEHNR, CDR2 FQNEAQ (reference sequence). Trimming removed 6 bases from V and 0 bases from J, with 18 bases in between.